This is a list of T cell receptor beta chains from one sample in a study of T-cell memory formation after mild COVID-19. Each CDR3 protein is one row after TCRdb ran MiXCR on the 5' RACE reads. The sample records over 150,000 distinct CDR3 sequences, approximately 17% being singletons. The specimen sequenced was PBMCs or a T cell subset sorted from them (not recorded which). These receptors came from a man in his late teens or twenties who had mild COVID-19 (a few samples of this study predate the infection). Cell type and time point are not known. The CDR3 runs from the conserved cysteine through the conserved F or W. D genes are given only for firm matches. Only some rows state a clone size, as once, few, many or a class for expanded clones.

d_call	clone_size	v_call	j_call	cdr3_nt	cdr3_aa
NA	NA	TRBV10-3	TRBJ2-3	TGTGCCATCAGCGGGACCGAAGATACGCAGTATTTT	CAISGTEDTQYF
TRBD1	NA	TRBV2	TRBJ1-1	TGTGCCAGCAGTTTATCAGGGGGCCTGTCCTCTGAAGCTTTCTTT	CASSLSGGLSSEAFF
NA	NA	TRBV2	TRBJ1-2	TGTGCCAGCAGTGATGGGAGCTTCAGCTATGGCTACACCTTC	CASSDGSFSYGYTF
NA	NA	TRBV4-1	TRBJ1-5	TGCGCCAGCAGCCAAGACGGAAGGGGAGGAAATCAGCCCCAGCATTTT	CASSQDGRGGNQPQHF
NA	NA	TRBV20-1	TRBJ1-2	TGCAGTGCACGGGACGGGCTTGCGGGCTATGGCTACACCTTC	CSARDGLAGYGYTF
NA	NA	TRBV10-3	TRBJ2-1	TGTGCCATCAGTGTTAGCAGCGAGCAGTTCTTC	CAISVSSEQFF
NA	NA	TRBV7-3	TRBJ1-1	TGTGCCAGCAGCTCGACCCCGGGACGGGGGGCCGAAGCTTTCTTT	CASSSTPGRGAEAFF
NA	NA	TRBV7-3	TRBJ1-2	TGTGCCAGCAGCCATAGGGACCTTGGTGGCTACACCTTC	CASSHRDLGGYTF
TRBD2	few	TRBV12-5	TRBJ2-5	TGTGCTAGTGGCCCCGGGACTACCGGGCCCTTCCAAGAGACCCAGTACTTC	CASGPGTTGPFQETQYF
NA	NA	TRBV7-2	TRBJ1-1	TGTGCCAGCAGCCCGGGGACGGCCAATACTGAAGCTTTCTTT	CASSPGTANTEAFF
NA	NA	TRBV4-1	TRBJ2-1	TGCGCCAGCAGCCACGACGGACGCTCTCGGCAGTTCTTC	CASSHDGRSRQFF
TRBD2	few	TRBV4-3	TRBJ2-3	TGCGCCAGCAGCCAAGTTTACGGGCCGCGGGGGGGCTTCACAGATACGCAGTATTTT	CASSQVYGPRGGFTDTQYF
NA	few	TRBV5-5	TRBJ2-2	TGTGCCAGCAGCTTGGGACAGCTGGTCGGGGAGCTGTTTTTT	CASSLGQLVGELFF
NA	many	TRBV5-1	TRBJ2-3	TGCGCCAGCAGCTTGTTGGGGCTAGAGATGGGACTCACAGATACGCAGTATTTT	CASSLLGLEMGLTDTQYF
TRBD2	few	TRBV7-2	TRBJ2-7	TGTGCCAGCAGCTTACGGGACACTAGCGGGGGGGCCTACGAGCAGTACTTC	CASSLRDTSGGAYEQYF
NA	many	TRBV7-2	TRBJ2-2	TGTGCCAGCAGCTTAGACCCGAACACCGGGGAGCTGTTTTTT	CASSLDPNTGELFF
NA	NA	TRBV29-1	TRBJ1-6	TGCAGCGTTATGGAAGCGGAAACGGGCTCACCCCTCCACTTT	CSVMEAETGSPLHF
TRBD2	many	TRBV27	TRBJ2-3	TGTGCCAGCAGTAACGGGGGGGAGACAGATACGCAGTATTTT	CASSNGGETDTQYF
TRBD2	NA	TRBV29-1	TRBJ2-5	TGCAGCGTGGGGACTAGCGGGGGGCAAGAGACCCAGTACTTC	CSVGTSGGQETQYF
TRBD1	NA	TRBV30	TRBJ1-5	TGTGCTGTAGACTTCGGGACAGGGCGGCAGCCCCAGCATTTT	CAVDFGTGRQPQHF
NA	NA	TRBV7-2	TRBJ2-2	TGTGCCAGCAGCTTGCTCGGGGAGCTGTTTTTT	CASSLLGELFF
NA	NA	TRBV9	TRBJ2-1	TGTGCCAGCAGCGCTAGCGATGAGCAGTTCTTC	CASSASDEQFF
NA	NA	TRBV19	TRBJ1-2	TGTGCCAGTAGTACCGGAGGACAGTTTTATGGCTACACCTTC	CASSTGGQFYGYTF
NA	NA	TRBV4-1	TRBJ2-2	TGCGCCAGCAGCCGGGGGGGCGGTGGAACCGGGGAGCTGTTTTTT	CASSRGGGGTGELFF
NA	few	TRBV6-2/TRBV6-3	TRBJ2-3	TGTGCCAGCAGTTACTCGGGCGGGGGCGCCTCAGATACGCAGTATTTT	CASSYSGGGASDTQYF
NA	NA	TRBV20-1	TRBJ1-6	TGCAGTGCTTTGACAGCCAATAATTCACCCCTCCACTTT	CSALTANNSPLHF
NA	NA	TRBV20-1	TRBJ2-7	TGCAGTGCTAGTACGACAGGCTCCCGGGAGCAGTACTTC	CSASTTGSREQYF
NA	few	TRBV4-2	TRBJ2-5	TGTGCCAGCAGCCATCCGACCGGAGGGGGGGAGACCCAGTACTTC	CASSHPTGGGETQYF
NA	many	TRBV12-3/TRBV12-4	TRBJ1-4	TGTGCCAGCAGTGGTGGAGGGCTGAGTTTTACTAATGAAAAACTGTTTTTT	CASSGGGLSFTNEKLFF
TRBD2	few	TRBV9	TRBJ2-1	TGTGCCAGCAGCCCAGCCGGGACTAGCTCCTACAATGAGCAGTTCTTC	CASSPAGTSSYNEQFF
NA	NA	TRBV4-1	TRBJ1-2	TGCGCCAGCAGCCCCGGGGCCGGAAACTATGGCTACACCTTC	CASSPGAGNYGYTF
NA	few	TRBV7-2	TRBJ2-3	TGTGCCAGCAGCCCCCGGGGTCTGGTAGATACGCAGTATTTT	CASSPRGLVDTQYF
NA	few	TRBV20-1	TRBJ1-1	TGCAGTGCTAGTAGGCAACTGGGAACTGAAGCTTTCTTT	CSASRQLGTEAFF
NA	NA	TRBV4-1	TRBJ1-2	TGCGCCACTTCACACGGGATCTATGGCTACACCTTC	CATSHGIYGYTF